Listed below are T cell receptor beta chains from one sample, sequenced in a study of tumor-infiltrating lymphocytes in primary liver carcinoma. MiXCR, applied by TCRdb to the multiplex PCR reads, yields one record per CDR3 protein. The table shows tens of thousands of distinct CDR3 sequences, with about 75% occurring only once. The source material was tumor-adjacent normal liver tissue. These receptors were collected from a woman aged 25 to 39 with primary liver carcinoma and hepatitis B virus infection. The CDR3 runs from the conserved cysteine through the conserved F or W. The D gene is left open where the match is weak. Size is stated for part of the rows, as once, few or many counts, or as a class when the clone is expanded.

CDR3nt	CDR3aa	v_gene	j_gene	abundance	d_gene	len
TGTGCCAGCAGTTACTTGATGGGTTGGAAGAACACTGAAGCTTTCTTT	CASSYLMGWKNTEAFF	TRBV6-6	TRBJ1-1	once	NA	16
TGTGGCAGCACCACAAGGACAGGGGGCGCGAAAGAGACCCAGTACTTC	CGSTTRTGGAKETQYF	TRBV11-2	TRBJ2-5	NA	TRBD1	16
TGTGCCAGCAGTTATCCCCGGGACGGGTCCTCCTACGAGCAGTACTTC	CASSYPRDGSSYEQYF	TRBV6-6	TRBJ2-7	NA	NA	16
TGTGACAGCAGCCTAGACAGTGTTGAAGCTTTCTTT	CDSSLDSVEAFF	TRBV12-3/TRBV12-4	TRBJ1-1	NA	NA	12
TGCAGTGCCAAGACTAGCGGGTCTTTCGCCGGGGAGCTGTTTTTT	CSAKTSGSFAGELFF	TRBV20-1	TRBJ2-2	few	TRBD2	15
TGTACCAACAGCCATCGAGGGACCGGGAGCCTCACAGATACGCAGTATTTT	CTNSHRGTGSLTDTQYF	TRBV11-2	TRBJ2-3	NA	NA	17
TGTACCAGCAGCCTATATCTTACAGTGGTCGACACTGAAGCTTTCTTT	CTSSLYLTVVDTEAFF	TRBV11-2	TRBJ1-1	NA	NA	16
TGTGCCATCAGTGAGTCGTTAGCGGGAGCCTACAATGAGCAGTTCTTC	CAISESLAGAYNEQFF	TRBV10-3	TRBJ2-1	NA	TRBD2	16
TGTGCCAGCAGTGAGAGGGTTGGAGACCAGCCCCAGCATTTT	CASSERVGDQPQHF	TRBV2	TRBJ1-5	few	NA	14
TGCAGCGTTACATCGCAGACCGGGCTAATAAACATTCGGTACTTC	CSVTSQTGLINIRYF	TRBV29-1	TRBJ2-4	NA	NA	15
TGTGCCAGCAGCTTTGGTAGATTTGAGCAGTTCTTC	CASSFGRFEQFF	TRBV28	TRBJ2-1	NA	NA	12
TGTGCCAGCAGTTTACTCGGATTGAACATCGGGGAGCTGTTTTTT	CASSLLGLNIGELFF	TRBV28	TRBJ2-2	NA	NA	15
TGCAGCGTAGGACAGGTGAACACTGAAACTTTATTT	CSVGQVNTETLF	TRBV29-1	TRBJ1-1	NA	TRBD1	12
TGTGCCAGCAGTACTACCGAGAACATTGAAGCTTTCTTT	CASSTTENIEAFF	TRBV6-2/TRBV6-3	TRBJ1-1	NA	NA	13
TGCGCCAGCAGCCAAGCTTTGACAGGACGCTATGGCTACACCTTC	CASSQALTGRYGYTF	TRBV4-1	TRBJ1-2	once	NA	15
TGCAGCGTTCCTCTAGTCCCGAGGGGGCATGGGCAGTTCTTC	CSVPLVPRGHGQFF	TRBV29-1	TRBJ2-1	NA	TRBD1	14
TGTGCCAGCAGCCCGAGGGAGACTTCTATCACAGATACGCAGTATTTT	CASSPRETSITDTQYF	TRBV11-2	TRBJ2-3	NA	NA	16
TGTGTCAGCAGCCCAGGGACGGGGAGGGTTAACGAAAATACGCAGTATTTT	CVSSPGTGRVNENTQYF	TRBV28	TRBJ2-3	NA	TRBD2	17
TGTGCCAGCAGCATAAAGGGGAGGACAAGGGTCCGCTCTGGGGCCAACGTCCTGACTTTC	CASSIKGRTRVRSGANVLTF	TRBV12-3/TRBV12-4	TRBJ2-6	NA	NA	20
TGTGCCACCAGCAGGACTAGCGGGAGCACAGATACGCAGTATTTT	CATSRTSGSTDTQYF	TRBV15	TRBJ2-3	many	TRBD2	15
NA	CDSSWAGGIGTQYF	TRBV11-1	TRBJ2-5	NA	NA	14
TGCAGCGTTGCCGGCCGGGGGAGTCGAGATGGCTACACCTTC	CSVAGRGSRDGYTF	TRBV29-1	TRBJ1-2	many	NA	14
TGCAGCGTCCACCCGGCTAGCGGGACGTCCCGAAAGAGTGCGCAGTTCTTC	CSVHPASGTSRKSAQFF	TRBV29-1	TRBJ2-1	NA	TRBD2	17
TGTGCCAGCAGAGGCTGGAGCTCCTATAATGAACTGTTCTTC	CASRGWSSYNELFF	TRBV11-2	TRBJ2-1	NA	NA	14
TGTGCCAGCAGCTCCCTAAGCGGGATTCCCAATGAGCAGTTCTTC	CASSSLSGIPNEQFF	TRBV7-9	TRBJ2-1	many	TRBD2	15
TGTGCCAGCAGCCAATCTGGGAGTCTGGTTTTCTTT	CASSQSGSLVFF	TRBV14	TRBJ1-1	NA	NA	12
TGTGCCAGCAGTTTAGGTGGGTCCTTGAACACTGAAGCTTTCTTT	CASSLGGSLNTEAFF	TRBV12-3/TRBV12-4	TRBJ1-1	NA	NA	15
TGTGCTAGCACTTCGACATGTTTTGTAAGGGAGCTGTTTTTT	CASTSTCFVRELFF	TRBV6-1	TRBJ2-2	NA	NA	14
TGCGCCAACAGCGAAGATGGCATGGAGACCCAGTACTTC	CANSEDGMETQYF	TRBV4-3	TRBJ2-5	NA	NA	13
TGTGCCAGCAATGATCCTCTTTTAAACATTGAAGCCTTCTTT	CASNDPLLNIEAFF	TRBV6-1	TRBJ1-1	NA	NA	14
TGTGCCAGCAGAGGAACAGGGAGAGGAAACACCATATATTTT	CASRGTGRGNTIYF	TRBV28	TRBJ1-3	many	NA	14
TGCGCCAGCAGCCAAGGTGCCGGGGCCTACGAGCAGTATTTC	CASSQGAGAYEQYF	TRBV4-3	TRBJ2-7	NA	NA	14
TGTGCCAGGAGGCGACCTCGGACTAACACAGATACGCAGTATTTT	CARRRPRTNTDTQYF	TRBV6-6	TRBJ2-3	NA	NA	15
TGTGCCAGCAGCTACGGACGCCTTCTGCAAGAGACCCAGTACTTC	CASSYGRLLQETQYF	TRBV7-2	TRBJ2-5	few	NA	15
TGTGCCAGCAGCTTATTGCGCAATCAGCCCCAGCATTTT	CASSLLRNQPQHF	TRBV7-2	TRBJ1-5	few	NA	13
TGCAGCGTCGTCGGTGACGGGCGTCCCTACGAACAGTACTTC	CSVVGDGRPYEQYF	TRBV29-1	TRBJ2-7	NA	NA	14
TGTGCCAACAGTCCAACAGGGGCCAGTAACTATGGCTACACCTTC	CANSPTGASNYGYTF	TRBV12-3/TRBV12-4	TRBJ1-2	once	TRBD1	15
TGTGCCAGCACTGTAACGAAGGAAGGTCACAATGAGCAGTTCTTC	CASTVTKEGHNEQFF	TRBV6-1	TRBJ2-1	NA	NA	15
TGTGCCACCAGTGATAGTGACGGGAGGGCCTACAATGAGCAGTTCTTC	CATSDSDGRAYNEQFF	TRBV24-1	TRBJ2-1	NA	TRBD2	16
TGCGCCAGCAGCTTAGCGGGGAATCAAGGGACCCAGTACTTC	CASSLAGNQGTQYF	TRBV5-1	TRBJ2-5	NA	TRBD2	14
TGTGTCACTTCACCCTGCGGGAGGGCCAGCACCGGGGAGCTGTTTTTT	CVTSPCGRASTGELFF	TRBV12-3/TRBV12-4	TRBJ2-2	NA	TRBD2	16
TGTACCAGTAGCACCTCTCTAGCGGGAGGATACAGTGAGCAGTTCTTC	CTSSTSLAGGYSEQFF	TRBV11-2	TRBJ2-1	NA	TRBD2	16
TGTGCCAGCAGGGAAGGGAGCGTCCCCCTTTCACCCCTCCACTTT	CASREGSVPLSPLHF	TRBV6-5	TRBJ1-6	NA	NA	15
TGTGTCAGCAGCAACGCCGCTTACACCGGGGAGTTGTTTTTT	CVSSNAAYTGELFF	TRBV7-8	TRBJ2-2	once	NA	14
TGTGCCATCGGGGCCAGGAGGGCGACCCAGTACTTC	CAIGARRATQYF	TRBV6-2/TRBV6-3	TRBJ2-5	NA	NA	12
TGCGCCAGTAGCCAGGGCCCTATAGACTACGAGCAGTACTTC	CASSQGPIDYEQYF	TRBV4-1	TRBJ2-7	NA	NA	14
TGTGCCAGCAGATTCCTCGACAGCGCCGACTCTGGAAACACCATATATTTT	CASRFLDSADSGNTIYF	TRBV6-2/TRBV6-3	TRBJ1-3	NA	NA	17
TGTGCCAGCAGCACAAAGACAGGGGGCGCGAAAGGGACCCAGTACTTC	CASSTKTGGAKGTQYF	TRBV11-2	TRBJ2-5	once	TRBD1	16
TGTTCCAGCAGCTACGCACCGCGGGAGGGCCAAAATGAGCAGTTCTTC	CSSSYAPREGQNEQFF	TRBV6-5	TRBJ2-1	NA	TRBD2	16
TGTGCCTGGACGCCGAGATGGAGTGGGGGCAATGAGCAGTTCTTC	CAWTPRWSGGNEQFF	TRBV30	TRBJ2-1	NA	NA	15
TGTGCCAGCACCCAAACGGGGGATGGCTACACCTTC	CASTQTGDGYTF	TRBV6-5	TRBJ1-2	NA	NA	12
TGTGCCAGCAGGAGCCGGGGACAGGAGCCAGATACGCGGTATTTT	CASRSRGQEPDTRYF	TRBV6-1	TRBJ2-3	NA	TRBD1	15
TGTGCCAGCAGCCCGGACGTCTCCCGCGGCTACACCTTC	CASSPDVSRGYTF	TRBV11-1	TRBJ1-2	once	NA	13
TGTGCCAACAGTGACGACGGACGGGACTACAATGAGCAGTTCTTC	CANSDDGRDYNEQFF	TRBV6-1	TRBJ2-1	NA	NA	15